A selection of T cell receptor beta chains follows, all from one sample in a study of regulatory T cells in long-lasting Graves disease. One entry per CDR3 protein, called by TCRdb with MiXCR from the multiplex PCR reads. The sample yields about 320,000 distinct CDR3 sequences, roughly 18% seen once. This specimen was peripheral blood mononuclear cells (PBMCs), taken at new diagnosis, from a patient treated with antithyroid drugs. These TCRs come from a female donor with Graves disease. CDR3s include the opening cysteine and the closing phenylalanine or tryptophan. The D gene is left open where the match is weak. Size tells how often a clone was seen (once, few, many) or the class of an expanded clone, and some rows leave it out.

d_gene | j_gene | abundance | v_gene | CDR3aa | CDR3nt
NA | TRBJ2-5 | once | TRBV4-2 | CASSQSRGETQYF | TGTGCCAGCAGCCAATCCCGGGGAGAGACCCAGTACTTC
NA | TRBJ1-2 | many | TRBV11-2 | CASSSKNRDGYTF | TGTGCCAGCAGCTCCAAAAACAGGGATGGCTACACCTTC
NA | TRBJ2-1 | NA | TRBV3-1 | CASSLFGANEQFF | TGTGCCAGCAGCCTTTTCGGGGCCAATGAGCAGTTCTTC
TRBD1 | TRBJ2-6 | NA | TRBV4-1 | CASSQKGQGLGVLTF | TGCGCCAGCAGCCAAAAAGGACAGGGGTTGGGCGTCCTGACTTTC
TRBD1 | TRBJ1-1 | many | TRBV6-6 | CASSYSSTGRGTEAFF | TGTGCCAGCAGTTACTCGTCGACAGGGAGAGGCACTGAAGCTTTCTTT
NA | TRBJ1-2 | many | TRBV6-1 | CASSQQGYYGYTF | TGTGCCAGCAGCCAACAGGGCTATTATGGCTACACCTTC
NA | TRBJ2-3 | NA | TRBV6-1 | CASSEGPVWGGNTQYF | TGTGCCAGCAGTGAAGGCCCGGTATGGGGTGGGAATACGCAGTATTTT
NA | TRBJ2-3 | many | TRBV28 | CASSLGVHTDTQYF | TGTGCCAGCAGTTTGGGAGTCCACACAGATACGCAGTATTTT
NA | TRBJ2-1 | many | TRBV3-1 | CASSHVSPNHEQFF | TGTGCCAGCAGCCATGTCAGTCCCAACCATGAGCAGTTCTTC
TRBD2 | TRBJ2-1 | many | TRBV6-1 | CASSRTSGTYNEQFF | TGTGCCAGCAGCCGTACTAGCGGGACCTACAATGAGCAGTTCTTC
NA | TRBJ2-3 | many | TRBV9 | CASSPDGTSTDTQYF | TGTGCCAGCAGCCCCGACGGAACTAGCACAGATACGCAGTATTTT
NA | TRBJ1-6 | many | TRBV30 | CAWSVKDSPLHF | TGTGCCTGGAGTGTAAAGGATTCACCCCTCCACTTT
NA | TRBJ2-7 | medium-sized | TRBV7-6 | CASSPGVEQYF | TGTGCCAGCAGCCCGGGGGTTGAGCAGTACTTC
NA | TRBJ2-7 | many | TRBV12-3/TRBV12-4 | CASSRGSYEQYF | TGTGCCAGCAGTCGGGGGTCCTACGAGCAGTACTTC
NA | TRBJ2-7 | many | TRBV11-2 | CASSWGSGPTSYEQYF | TGTGCCAGCAGCTGGGGAAGCGGGCCGACCTCCTACGAGCAGTACTTC
NA | TRBJ2-7 | many | TRBV12-3/TRBV12-4 | CASSFVTPYEQYF | TGTGCCAGCAGTTTTGTAACCCCCTACGAGCAGTACTTC
NA | TRBJ2-5 | many | TRBV20-1 | CSASPFQPGLTQETQYF | TGCAGTGCTAGTCCTTTCCAACCGGGACTTACTCAAGAGACCCAGTACTTC
NA | TRBJ2-7 | many | TRBV27 | CASSLSRRVPYAYEQYF | TGTGCCAGCAGTTTATCGAGGCGGGTGCCCTACGCCTACGAGCAGTACTTC
NA | TRBJ2-3 | many | TRBV11-3 | CASSYETGSDTQYF | TGTGCCAGCAGCTACGAAACAGGATCAGATACGCAGTATTTT
NA | TRBJ1-3 | few | TRBV4-1 | CASSQGVWRGSSGNTIYF | TGCGCCAGCAGCCAAGGGGTGTGGAGGGGAAGCTCTGGAAACACCATATATTTT